These 24 T cell receptor beta chains share one sample of origin, sequenced in a study of OX40 agonist ivuxolimab in advanced cancers. Profiling relied on immunoSEQ multiplex PCR, and the TCRdb table lists in-frame clones only, not all of them. In the table there are about 50,000 clones, 82% of which are singletons. Sequenced material: CD4+ or CD8+ T cells sorted from blood, taken in a trial of the OX40 agonist ivuxolimab. The receptors shown here come from an adult with an advanced solid tumor such as melanoma, head and neck, liver or kidney cancer.

V gene TRBV29-1 combines with J gene TRBJ1-2; D not resolved. The CDR3 loop spans 12 amino acids. Germline V gives CDR1 SQVTM, CDR2 ANQGSEA. The V gene lost 7 bases and the J gene lost 0 bases, with 9 bases spanning the gap. CDR3 amino acids: CSAQRTNYGYTF. CDR3 bases: TGCAGCGCCCAAAGAACTAACTATGGCTACACCTTC.

The chain links TRBV5-1 to TRBJ2-7; 7 nucleotides agree with TRBD2. Trimming cost V 5 bases and J 3 bases; bases outside gene matches: 11. Germline CDR1 SGHRS, CDR2 YFSETQ. The CDR3 is 15 amino acids. CDR3 nucleotides: TGCGCCAGCAGGCCGGGACGGCGGGAGAGCTACGAGCAGTACTTC. The encoded protein is CASRPGRRESYEQYF.

The chain is built from TRBV25-1 and TRBJ2-7; 10 positions agree with TRBD1. The CDR3 is 15 amino acids. Germline CDR1 reads MGHDK; CDR2 reads SYGVNS. J lost 5 bases, V lost 5 bases, and 9 bases had no gene match. The CDR3 DNA follows: TGTGCCAGCAGTCCCCGGACAGGGGGGGACCACGAGCAGTACTTC. It translates to CASSPRTGGDHEQYF.

V and J are TRBV5-1 and TRBJ2-3; 8 positions agree with TRBD1. Germline V gene sequence: CDR1 SGHRS, CDR2 YFSETQ. V dropped 3 bases and J dropped 2; count of bases not matched to a gene: 8. The CDR3 consists of 16 residues. This CDR3 reads CASSSGQGHDTDTQYF. The CDR3 DNA follows: TGCGCCAGCAGCTCCGGACAGGGCCACGACACAGATACGCAGTATTTT.

The chain uses TRBV6-5 and TRBJ2-7; D may be TRBD1 (5 bases). The CDR3 contains 15 residues. Trimming shortened V by 0 bases and J by 3 bases, and 12 bases separated the two germline ends. Germline CDR1 is MNHEY and CDR2 is SVGAGI. Here the CDR3 reads CASSYSKGAVYEQYF. The CDR3 DNA is TGTGCCAGCAGTTACTCGAAAGGGGCAGTCTACGAGCAGTACTTC.

The sample holds one count of this clone. The chain recombines TRBV18 with TRBJ2-2; D may be TRBD1 (6 bases). CDR1 is KGHSH, CDR2 LQKENI, per germline. V was cut by 3 bases and J by 7 bases, with 9 bases left in between. This CDR3 spans 13 amino acids. CDR3 sequence reads: CASSPAQGGELFF. The CDR3 DNA follows: TGTGCCAGCTCACCGGCACAGGGCGGGGAGCTGTTTTTT. The full variable domain, in which reference TRBV18 and TRBJ2-2 provide the parts outside the CDR3, is NAGVMQNPRHLVRRRGQEARLRCSPMKGHSHVYWYRQLPEEGLKFMVYLQKENIIDESGMPKERFSAEFPKEGPSILRIQQVVRGDSAAYFCASSPAQGGELFFGEGSRLTVL.

Sample share makes this clone medium-sized. Other DNA sequences in the same sample also yield this CDR3. The gene calls are TRBV7-9 and TRBJ2-3; D gene unclear. The CDR3 sequence is 12 residues long. Germline V gene data show CDR1 as SEHNR and CDR2 as FQNEAQ (reference sequence). The V end was cut by 0 bases, the J end by 7 bases, with 5 bases between. The CDR3 protein is CASSLAGNTQYF. In DNA, the CDR3 is TGTGCCAGCAGCTTAGCGGGAAATACGCAGTATTTT.

The rearrangement links TRBV25-1 to TRBJ2-3; D is ambiguous. Germline V CDR1 and CDR2: MGHDK, SYGVNS. The V end lost 7 bases, the J end lost 6 bases, and 14 bases lay between the germline ends. CDR3 length: 13 residues. CDR3: CASKSIYADTQYF. The CDR3 DNA follows: TGTGCCAGCAAATCCATATACGCGGATACGCAGTATTTT.

The chain couples TRBV18 to TRBJ2-1; 10 nucleotides line up with TRBD2. Germline values: CDR1 KGHSH, CDR2 LQKENI. The length of the CDR3 is 14 residues. Unmatched junction bases numbered 9, after V lost 6 bases and J lost 10 bases. The CDR3: CASSLLAGEGEQFF. The CDR3 DNA sequence: TGTGCCAGCTCCTTGCTAGCGGGAGAGGGGGAGCAGTTCTTC. The full variable domain, in which reference TRBV18 and TRBJ2-1 provide the parts outside the CDR3, is NAGVMQNPRHLVRRRGQEARLRCSPMKGHSHVYWYRQLPEEGLKFMVYLQKENIIDESGMPKERFSAEFPKEGPSILRIQQVVRGDSAAYFCASSLLAGEGEQFFGPGTRLTVL.

This sequence joins TRBV5-1 and TRBJ2-7; 8 nucleotides match TRBD1. Germline V gene data show CDR1 as SGHRS and CDR2 as YFSETQ. The V gene end was trimmed by 3 bases and the J gene end by 3 bases; junction bases not matched to a gene: 5. CDR3 length equals 14 residues. CDR3 sequence (DNA): TGCGCCAGCAGCTGGACAGGGCGGAACTACGAGCAGTACTTC. This codes for CASSWTGRNYEQYF. The full variable domain, its missing parts supplied by reference TRBV5-1 and TRBJ2-7, is KAGVTQTPRYLIKTRGQQVTLSCSPISGHRSVSWYQQTPGQGLQFLFEYFSETQRNKGNFPGRFSGRQFSNSRSEMNVSTLELGDSALYLCASSWTGRNYEQYFGPGTRLTVT.

The chain is built from TRBV7-9 and TRBJ2-7; the match to TRBD1 covers 9 bases. With V trimmed by 4 bases and J by 2 bases, 6 bases remained unmatched. CDR3 size: 15 residues. The V gene's germline CDR1 is SEHNR and CDR2 FQNEAQ (reference sequence). The CDR3 here is CASSSRRTGAYEQYF. In DNA form, the CDR3 reads TGTGCCAGCAGCTCCCGCCGGACAGGGGCCTACGAGCAGTACTTC.

A few counts support this clone. The rearrangement uses TRBV7-3 and TRBJ2-1; 9 bases fit TRBD2. V dropped 5 bases and J dropped 7; count of bases not matched to a gene: 3. CDR3 length: 13 residues. The germline V gene encodes CDR1 SGHTA and CDR2 FQGTGA. The CDR3 loop is CASSTGLANEQFF. CDR3 nucleotides: TGTGCCAGCAGCACTGGACTAGCGAATGAGCAGTTCTTC.

This clone was found a few times. The CDR3 sequence is CASSLIASGRVYEQYF. As DNA, the CDR3 is TGTGCCAGTAGTTTAATCGCTAGCGGGAGAGTGTACGAGCAGTACTTC. The chain carries TRBV19 and TRBJ2-7, with 10 bases fitting TRBD2. V dropped 5 bases and J dropped 4; count of bases not matched to a gene: 11. Germline lookup yields CDR1 LNHDA and CDR2 SQIVND (reference sequence). CDR3 length: 16 residues.

The rearrangement uses TRBV7-9 and TRBJ1-1; D remains ambiguous. Trimming cost V 7 bases and J 1 base, with 19 bases left between them. The CDR3 is 16 amino acids. The germline CDR1 and CDR2 sequences are SEHNR and FQNEAQ (reference sequence). This CDR3 reads CASMPPLRYPNTEAFF. As DNA, the CDR3 is TGTGCCAGCATGCCCCCGCTCAGGTATCCGAACACTGAAGCTTTCTTT.

The V call is TRBV11-3, the J call TRBJ2-1; D is tentatively TRBD1 or TRBD2 (5 bases each). In germline, CDR1 is SGHNT, CDR2 YENEEA. V gave up 1 base and J gave up 4 bases, with 11 bases separating them. The CDR3 has 15 amino acids. In DNA form, the CDR3 reads TGTGCCAGCAGCTTAGTGGGGGAGTCATACAATGAGCAGTTCTTC. As protein: CASSLVGESYNEQFF.

V and J are TRBV27 and TRBJ1-2; 8 bases line up with TRBD1. The trim removed 5 bases at V and 8 bases at J, leaving 19 bases unmatched. The CDR3 extends over 17 amino acids. Germline values: CDR1 MNHEY, CDR2 SMNVEV (reference sequence). DNA of the CDR3: TGTGCCAGCAGTCCACCCCAGGTCGGGCAGGGGGCGAGAGGCTACACCTTC. This translates into CASSPPQVGQGARGYTF.

The gene calls are TRBV6-5 and TRBJ1-5, with unresolved D. The germline CDR1 and CDR2 sequences are MNHEY and SVGAGI. The V gene lost 9 bases and the J gene lost 0 bases, with 15 bases spanning the gap. The CDR3 sequence is 15 residues long. The CDR3 sequence is CASMKRIYSNQPQHF. The CDR3, as DNA: TGTGCCAGTATGAAGCGGATTTATAGCAATCAGCCCCAGCATTTT.

The chain employs TRBV27 and TRBJ2-7; perhaps TRBD1 as D (5 bases). CDR1 and CDR2 (germline): MNHEY, SMNVEV (reference sequence). Trimming took 7 bases from V and 3 from J, leaving 13 bases between them. The CDR3 loop spans 13 amino acids. DNA for the CDR3: TGTGCCAGCAAAGGATGGGGCATCTACGAGCAGTACTTC. It yields the protein CASKGWGIYEQYF.

This chain joins TRBV7-9 and TRBJ1-3; D call uncertain. The CDR3 sequence is 16 residues long. Germline V gene sequence: CDR1 SEHNR, CDR2 FQNEAQ (reference sequence). The germline V and J ends were trimmed by 5 bases and 2 bases, with 16 bases remaining between them. CDR3 in amino acids: CASSPLTMLAGNTIYF. In DNA, the CDR3 is TGTGCCAGCAGCCCATTGACCATGCTAGCTGGAAACACCATATATTTT.

CDR3 protein: CASSPSGGATGANVLTF. For the CDR3, the DNA is TGTGCCAGCAGCCCTAGCGGGGGGGCAACTGGGGCCAACGTCCTGACTTTC. V gene TRBV6-4 combines with J gene TRBJ2-6, with TRBD2 identical over 12 bases. CDR1 is MRHNA and CDR2 is SNTAGT in the germline V gene. V shed 6 bases, J shed 2 bases, and the junction held 5 bases outside the gene matches. This CDR3 has 17 amino acids.

This chain links TRBV7-2 with TRBJ1-1, with a weak D call TRBD1 (5 bases). The V gene's germline CDR1 is SGHTA and CDR2 FQGNSA. V was cut by 1 base and J by 8 bases, with 11 bases left in between. The CDR3 spans 13 residues. CDR3 sequence reads: CASSLGRWGEAFF. CDR3 bases: TGTGCCAGCAGCTTAGGTCGGTGGGGGGAAGCTTTCTTT.

The chain is built from TRBV20-1 and TRBJ2-5, with D perhaps being TRBD1 or TRBD2 (5 bases each). This CDR3 has 10 amino acids. Germline CDR1 and CDR2: DFQATT and SNEGSKA (reference sequence). V was cut by 5 bases and J by 11 bases, with 12 bases left in between. CDR3 residues: CSAGAGTQYF. For the CDR3, the DNA is TGCAGTGCTGGAGCCGGGACGCAGTACTTC.

The V call is TRBV5-6, the J call TRBJ1-2, with D possibly matching TRBD1 (6 bases). Trimming removed 2 bases at V and 7 bases at J, with 12 bases between. CDR1 and CDR2 from the germline V gene are SGHDT and YYEEEE. CDR3 length equals 13 residues. DNA for the CDR3: TGTGCCAGCAGCTTTACAGGGATAGGTGGCTACACCTTC. Its translation is CASSFTGIGGYTF.

This clone has just a few counts. The V and J genes are TRBV21-1 and TRBJ1-1. TRBV21-1 is a listed pseudogene. CDR3 size: 18 residues. CDR3 in amino acids: CASSKERNYQSGQDEAFF. The CDR3 nucleotides read TGTGCCAGCAGCAAAGAGCGCAATTATCAGAGCGGGCAGGACGAAGCTTTCTTT.